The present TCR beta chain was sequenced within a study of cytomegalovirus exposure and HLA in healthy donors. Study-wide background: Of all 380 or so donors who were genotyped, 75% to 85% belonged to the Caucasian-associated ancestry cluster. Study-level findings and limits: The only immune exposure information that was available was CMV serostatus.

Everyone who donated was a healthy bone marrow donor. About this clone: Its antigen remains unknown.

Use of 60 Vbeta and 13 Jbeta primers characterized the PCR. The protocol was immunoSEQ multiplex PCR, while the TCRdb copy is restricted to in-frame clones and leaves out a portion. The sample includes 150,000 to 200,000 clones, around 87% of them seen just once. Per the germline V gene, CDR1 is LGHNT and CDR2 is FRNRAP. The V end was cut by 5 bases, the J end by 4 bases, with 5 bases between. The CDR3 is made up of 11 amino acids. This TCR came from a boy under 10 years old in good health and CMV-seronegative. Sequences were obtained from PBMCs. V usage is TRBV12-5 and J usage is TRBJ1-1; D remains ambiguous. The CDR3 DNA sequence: TGTGCTAGTGGTCGGGGCACTGAAGCTTTCTTT. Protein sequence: CASGRGTEAFF. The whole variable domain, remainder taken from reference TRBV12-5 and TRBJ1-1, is DARVTQTPRHKVTEMGQEVTMRCQPILGHNTVFWYRQTMMQGLELLAYFRNRAPLDDSGMPKDRFSAEMPDATLATLKIQPSEPRDSAVYFCASGRGTEAFFGQGTRLTVV.